This T cell receptor (beta chain) was captured in a study of CD8 T cells in ankylosing spondylitis. Overall study findings and caveats: Enrichment of disease-linked clones was reportedly significant in matched ankylosing spondylitis synovial fluid.

TCRdb processed the 5' RACE reads anew with MiXCR; each CDR3 protein has one entry. The sample holds 210,000 or so distinct CDR3 sequences, less than 9.5% seen once. Germline V gene lookup returns CDR1 WSHSY and CDR2 SAAADI. CDR3 length: 17 residues. This clonotype was counted ten times or more. What it binds is unknown. This sequence joins TRBV10-2 and TRBJ2-5; 10 bases agree with TRBD2. The specimen sequenced was blood, either unsorted or a sorted T cell fraction (not recorded which). This clonotype originated in a female donor with ankylosing spondylitis or in good health (not recorded which). The CDR3 here is CATLPGLANTHLETQYF. The CDR3 DNA is TGCGCAACCCTTCCGGGACTAGCGAACACACATCTGGAGACCCAGTACTTC.